Shown below are 26 T cell receptor beta chains from a single sample sequenced in a study of T cell repertoires in cytomegalovirus infection. MiXCR, run by TCRdb on the reads, gives a single entry per CDR3 protein. This sample has under 200,000 distinct CDR3 sequences, with 9.5% found just once. Sequencing was performed on PBMCs. The source is a human donor in good health (CMV status not recorded). Some clones in this sample may be carry-over from other donors' samples.

The table lists this clonotype with a few counts. V gene TRBV20-1 combines with J gene TRBJ2-3; 7 nucleotides match TRBD2. The CDR3 loop spans 15 amino acids. With 5 bases clipped from V and 3 bases from J, the junction kept 11 bases outside the gene matches. CDR1 and CDR2 (germline): DFQATT, SNEGSKA (reference sequence). Here the CDR3 reads CSAAGMAAGTDTQYF. CDR3 DNA: TGCAGTGCTGCCGGGATGGCAGCGGGGACAGATACGCAGTATTTT.

This clonotype was counted ten times or more. The chain joins TRBV7-2 to TRBJ2-3, with D uncertain. V lost 5 bases and J 2 bases, leaving 2 bases between the germline ends. Germline V CDR1 and CDR2: SGHTA, FQGNSA. This CDR3 has 11 residues. The CDR3 here is CASSVTDTQYF. DNA of the CDR3: TGTGCCAGCAGCGTCACAGATACGCAGTATTTT.

Many counts were recorded for this clonotype. The chain combines TRBV7-9 with TRBJ1-6; 7 bases fit TRBD1. The V gene's germline CDR1 is SEHNR and CDR2 FQNEAQ (reference sequence). The CDR3 is made up of 16 amino acids. V was clipped by 5 bases and J by 5 bases; unmatched bases: 9. The CDR3, as DNA: TGTGCCAGCAGCCGACCCGGGACAGCCGATAATTCACCCCTCCACTTT. This translates into CASSRPGTADNSPLHF.

The rearrangement links TRBV10-3 to TRBJ1-4; TRBD1 might be the D (6 bases). CDR1 is ENHRY, CDR2 SYGVKD, per germline. The CDR3 is made up of 15 amino acids. Trimming cost V 1 base and J 4 bases, with 10 bases left between them. CDR3 in amino acids: CAISEYTGNNEKLFF. In DNA form, the CDR3 reads TGTGCCATCAGTGAGTACACAGGGAATAATGAAAAACTGTTTTTT.

This clonotype has ten or more counts. The rearrangement uses TRBV6-1 and TRBJ1-4; D gene unclear. Germline loops: CDR1 MNHNS, CDR2 SASEGT. The CDR3 consists of 13 residues. V was pared by 8 bases and J by 2 bases, with 9 bases between. CDR3 in amino acids: CASLRGTNEKLFF. CDR3 sequence (DNA): TGTGCCAGCCTCCGGGGTACTAATGAAAAACTGTTTTTT.

In this sample, this clonotype turned up a few times. V is TRBV29-1 and J is TRBJ2-5; 7 nucleotides match TRBD2. The V gene end was trimmed by 4 bases and the J gene end by 4 bases; junction bases not matched to a gene: 9. This CDR3 has 14 residues. CDR1 and CDR2 (germline): SQVTM, ANQGSEA. This chain's CDR3 is CSVGVGGGGETQYF. Here the CDR3 DNA reads TGCAGCGTTGGTGTTGGGGGGGGGGGAGAGACCCAGTACTTC.

This clonotype has a count of ten or more. The V and J genes are TRBV6-2 or TRBV6-3 and TRBJ2-3, with D possibly matching TRBD2 (7 bases). This CDR3 has 14 amino acids. The germline V and J ends were trimmed by 8 bases and 5 bases, with 17 bases remaining between them. CDR1 is MNHEY, CDR2 SVGEGT, per germline. DNA for the CDR3: TGTGCCAGCCGCCCCGGGGGGCCGGTAGATACGCAGTATTTT. Translating it yields CASRPGGPVDTQYF.

This clonotype was counted ten times or more. The V and J genes are TRBV7-2 and TRBJ1-1, with TRBD1 as a possible D gene (5 bases). Trimming stripped 2 bases from V and 0 bases from J, with 19 bases between. Germline assignment: CDR1 SGHTA and CDR2 FQGNSA. This CDR3 has 18 residues. The CDR3 region is CASSLRWKTDPMNTEAFF. The CDR3 nucleotides are TGTGCCAGCAGCTTAAGGTGGAAGACAGACCCAATGAACACTGAAGCTTTCTTT.

This clonotype was counted at least ten times. The chain recombines TRBV7-2 with TRBJ2-1; D unresolved. With 5 bases removed from V and 7 bases from J, the gap between germline ends came to 9 bases. From germline, CDR1 is SGHTA and CDR2 FQGNSA. There are 12 residues in the CDR3. The CDR3 spells CASSPSANEQFF. The CDR3 DNA is TGTGCCAGCAGCCCGAGCGCAAATGAGCAGTTCTTC.

The chain joins TRBV28 to TRBJ2-1; 7 bases line up with TRBD2. The trim removed 7 bases at V and 13 bases at J, leaving 7 bases unmatched. The CDR3 consists of 11 residues. Germline V gene sequence: CDR1 MDHEN, CDR2 SYDVKM. The CDR3 here is CASTGRGRQFF. The CDR3 nucleotides read TGTGCCAGCACGGGCCGCGGGAGACAGTTCTTC.

This clonotype has at least ten counts. This sequence joins TRBV7-8 and TRBJ2-7, with TRBD2 matching 13 bases. CDR3 length equals 17 residues. With 5 bases clipped from V and 4 bases from J, the junction kept 11 bases outside the gene matches. The V gene's germline CDR1 is SGHVS and CDR2 FQNEAQ. The CDR3 DNA reads TGTGCCAGCAGCGCACCGGGACTAGCGGGGACCGTGTACGAGCAGTACTTC. Translated, it gives CASSAPGLAGTVYEQYF.

This clonotype came up many times. The chain is built from TRBV12-3 or TRBV12-4 and TRBJ2-5; 13 bases align to TRBD2. The J segment lost 2 bases and the V segment lost 3 bases, leaving 12 bases of the junction unmatched. This CDR3 comprises 19 residues. As DNA, the CDR3 is TGTGCCAGCAGTTTTCTCCCCCTCGGACTAGCGGGGGAGCAAGAGACCCAGTACTTC. It yields the protein CASSFLPLGLAGEQETQYF.

This clonotype was found many times. The chain combines TRBV5-1 with TRBJ1-1; no clear D gene. V gave up 0 bases and J gave up 1 base, with 13 bases separating them. Per germline, CDR1 SGHRS and CDR2 YFSETQ. CDR3 size: 16 residues. The CDR3 DNA is TGCGCCAGCAGCTTGGTGGGCACGATAGAGAACACTGAAGCTTTCTTT. As protein: CASSLVGTIENTEAFF. The variable domain in full, completed from reference TRBV5-1 and TRBJ1-1, reads KAGVTQTPRYLIKTRGQQVTLSCSPISGHRSVSWYQQTPGQGLQFLFEYFSETQRNKGNFPGRFSGRQFSNSRSEMNVSTLELGDSALYLCASSLVGTIENTEAFFGQGTRLTVV.

About this clonotype: One junction end disagrees with the germline gene, perhaps due to a read error. The chain is built from TRBV9 and TRBJ1-2; D is possibly TRBD1 (6 bases). CDR1 and CDR2 (germline): SGDLS, YYNGEE. The CDR3 spans 17 residues. The CDR3 nucleotides read TGTGCCAGCAGCGTAGCTCGCAGGGGCCGGGAGGGCTATGGCAACACCTTC. Translating it yields CASSVARRGREGYGNTF.

The V and J genes are TRBV11-2 and TRBJ2-7, with 7 bases fitting TRBD2. Trimming at V came to 1 base and at J to 0 bases, leaving 15 bases not matched to a gene. Germline V gives CDR1 SGHAT, CDR2 FQNNGV. The CDR3 covers 19 residues. CDR3 DNA sequence: TGTGCCAGCAGCTTAGGGACGGGGCTAGCGGCCCTGAGCTCCTACGAGCAGTACTTC. It codes for CASSLGTGLAALSSYEQYF. The variable domain in full, with the rest retrieved from reference TRBV11-2 and TRBJ2-7, is EAGVAQSPRYKIIEKRQSVAFWCNPISGHATLYWYQQILGQGPKLLIQFQNNGVVDDSQLPKDRFSAERLKGVDSTLKIQPAKLEDSAVYLCASSLGTGLAALSSYEQYFGPGTRLTVT.

This clonotype occurred many times. V gene TRBV28 combines with J gene TRBJ1-2, with D uncertain. Trimming took 3 bases from V and 5 from J, leaving 10 bases between them. This CDR3 is built from 13 residues. Per germline, CDR1 MDHEN and CDR2 SYDVKM. The CDR3 region has the DNA TGTGCCAGCAGTTTTTACGCGCCATATGGCTACACCTTC. This sequence encodes CASSFYAPYGYTF.

The V gene is TRBV20-1, the J gene TRBJ2-7; no definite D call. V lost 3 bases, J lost 3 bases, and 9 bases lay in between. Germline CDR1 and CDR2: DFQATT and SNEGSKA (reference sequence). CDR3 length: 12 amino acids. CDR3 in DNA: TGCAGTGCTAGGACGGACGGCTACGAGCAGTACTTC. It translates to CSARTDGYEQYF.

The CDR3 loop reads CSARQVNTEAFF. The CDR3 coding sequence is TGCAGTGCAAGACAGGTGAACACTGAAGCTTTCTTT. V and J are TRBV20-1 and TRBJ1-1; D may be TRBD1 (6 bases). CDR1 and CDR2 from the germline V gene are DFQATT and SNEGSKA (reference sequence). The germline V and J ends were trimmed by 6 bases and 0 bases, with 8 bases remaining between them. The CDR3 runs to 12 residues.

This clonotype appeared a few times. The chain combines TRBV7-2 with TRBJ2-3, with D possibly matching TRBD2 (5 bases). Trimming pared 2 bases from V and 4 bases from J, leaving 13 bases between. The germline V gene has CDR1 SGHTA and CDR2 FQGNSA. The CDR3 covers 15 residues. CDR3 DNA: TGTGCCAGCAGCTTATATCAGGTGCGGGCAGATACGCAGTATTTT. Translating gives CASSLYQVRADTQYF.

This clonotype was counted at least ten times. This chain uses TRBV6-2 or TRBV6-3 with TRBJ2-3; the match to TRBD2 covers 9 bases. Germline values: CDR1 MNHEY, CDR2 SVGEGT. The trim removed 5 bases at V and 2 bases at J, leaving 5 bases unmatched. The CDR3 is made up of 15 amino acids. As DNA, the CDR3 is TGTGCCAGCAGTAAGAGCGGGAGGAACACAGATACGCAGTATTTT. Protein sequence: CASSKSGRNTDTQYF.

This clonotype was seen ten or more times. The chain recombines TRBV7-2 with TRBJ2-7, with D tentatively TRBD2 (6 bases). This CDR3 comprises 16 residues. CDR1 and CDR2 (germline): SGHTA, FQGNSA. V was shortened by 5 bases and J by 5 bases, with 22 bases between the two germline ends. CDR3 residues: CASSPGRVGGRNEQYF. The CDR3 DNA reads as TGTGCCAGCAGCCCAGGGAGAGTGGGAGGCCGAAACGAGCAGTACTTC.

Ten or more counts support this clonotype. The V and J genes are TRBV28 and TRBJ2-3, with D unresolved. The germline V gene has CDR1 MDHEN and CDR2 SYDVKM. The ends were cut back, 6 bases at V and 5 bases at J, with 12 bases in the middle. This CDR3 spans 13 amino acids. In nucleotides, the CDR3 is TGTGCCAGCAGCAACCCCCCCGGAGATACGCAGTATTTT. The encoded protein is CASSNPPGDTQYF.

In its sample, this clonotype was seen many times. The chain carries TRBV19 and TRBJ1-5; no definite D call. CDR3 length: 14 amino acids. Deletions cut 3 bases from V and 7 bases from J, with 13 bases between. CDR1 and CDR2 from the germline V gene are LNHDA and SQIVND (reference sequence). Here the CDR3 reads CASSIRADGQPQHF. The DNA of the CDR3 is TGTGCCAGTAGTATCCGGGCGGACGGGCAGCCCCAGCATTTT.

This rearrangement joins TRBV5-1 to TRBJ2-6; 12 bases align to TRBD1. J lost 4 bases, V lost 0 bases, and 8 bases had no gene match. The CDR3 runs to 19 residues. Germline V lookup: CDR1 SGHRS, CDR2 YFSETQ. The CDR3 DNA reads as TGCGCCAGCAGCTTGGGGCCGGGACAGGGGGCAAGAGGGGCCAACGTCCTGACTTTC. It specifies CASSLGPGQGARGANVLTF.

The V and J genes are TRBV4-3 and TRBJ1-4, with D possibly TRBD1 on 5 matching bases. There are 17 residues in the CDR3. Trimming removed 0 bases at V and 1 base at J, with 12 bases between. The germline gives CDR1 LGHNA, CDR2 YSLEER. This CDR3 is CASSQDLGGGTNEKLFF. CDR3 sequence (DNA): TGCGCCAGCAGCCAAGATCTGGGTGGGGGAACTAATGAAAAACTGTTTTTT.

The chain has TRBV10-2 and TRBJ1-1; 7 bases match TRBD1. The CDR3 sequence is 12 residues long. The germline CDR1 and CDR2 sequences are WSHSY and SAAADI. Losses at the gene ends were 10 bases for V and 4 bases for J; bases not matched to a gene: 6. This chain's CDR3 is CATTDRVTEAFF. The CDR3 region has the DNA TGCGCCACCACCGACAGGGTCACTGAAGCTTTCTTT.